This passage covers 22 T cell receptor beta chains from one sample sequenced in a study of T cell repertoires and HLA-DP antigens. TCRdb keeps only in-frame clones here, not all; method: immunoSEQ multiplex PCR. The sample carries about 120,000 clones, about 92% recorded once. Which antigens these TCRs recognize remains unknown. Specimen: CD4+ T cells from PBMCs. Receptors originate from a woman younger than 30 in good health and CMV-seronegative.

A word on this clone: Different DNA sequences within this sample yield the same CDR3. This chain joins TRBV20-1 and TRBJ2-5; D unclear. CDR3 length equals 10 residues. Trimming cost V 3 bases and J 5 bases, with 4 bases left between them. Germline CDR1 is DFQATT and CDR2 is SNEGSKA (reference sequence). CDR3 protein: CSASGETQYF. DNA for the CDR3: TGCAGTGCTAGCGGGGAGACCCAGTACTTC.

This clone was seen more than once but under ten times. The chain couples TRBV5-4 to TRBJ1-1, with TRBD1 matching over 9 bases. This CDR3 contains 17 residues. The germline V gene has CDR1 SGHNT and CDR2 YYREEE (reference sequence). J was trimmed by 1 base and V by 3 bases; bases with no gene match: 10. The CDR3 reads CASSSQQGAGRNTEAFF. The CDR3 DNA follows: TGTGCCAGCAGCTCTCAACAGGGGGCTGGGCGGAACACTGAAGCTTTCTTT.

The genes are TRBV7-6 and TRBJ1-5, with 8 bases lining up with TRBD1. J was trimmed by 5 bases and V by 2 bases; bases with no gene match: 5. Looked up from germline, CDR1 is SGHVS and CDR2 is FNYEAQ. This CDR3 comprises 15 residues. CDR3 region: CASSLSTGADQPQHF. CDR3 coding DNA: TGTGCCAGCAGCTTATCGACAGGGGCGGATCAGCCCCAGCATTTT.

The rearrangement uses TRBV6-5 and TRBJ1-5, with D unresolved. This CDR3 is 14 amino acids long. The germline CDR1 and CDR2 sequences are MNHEY and SVGAGI. V was cut by 6 bases and J by 3 bases, with 12 bases left in between. The CDR3 reads CASRGPGPNQPQHF. The CDR3, as DNA: TGTGCCAGCAGAGGGCCCGGCCCCAATCAGCCCCAGCATTTT.

This clone was detected only once. The genes are TRBV5-4 and TRBJ2-5; 7 bases align to TRBD1. The CDR3 is made up of 17 amino acids. Germline V gene lookup returns CDR1 SGHNT and CDR2 YYREEE (reference sequence). Unmatched junction bases numbered 13, after V lost 1 base and J lost 4 bases. The CDR3 DNA is TGTGCCAGCAGCTTGTACCAAGGGACAGATAAACGAGAGACCCAGTACTTC. As protein: CASSLYQGTDKRETQYF. Full variable domain (outside the CDR3, taken from reference TRBV5-4 and TRBJ2-5): ETGVTQSPTHLIKTRGQQVTLRCSSQSGHNTVSWYQQALGQGPQFIFQYYREEENGRGNFPPRFSGLQFPNYSSELNVNALELDDSALYLCASSLYQGTDKRETQYFGPGTRLLVL.

This clone has just one count. The gene calls are TRBV6-1 and TRBJ2-7; tentative D call: TRBD1 (6 bases). The CDR3 has 13 amino acids. Trimming took off 11 bases at V and 3 bases at J, with 17 bases between the two ends. Germline CDR1 and CDR2: MNHNS and SASEGT. This CDR3 is CAALRQVNYEQYF. CDR3 DNA sequence: TGTGCCGCCCTGCGACAGGTCAACTACGAGCAGTACTTC.

The rearrangement joins TRBV5-6 to TRBJ2-5; tentative D call: TRBD2 (5 bases). The CDR3 contains 13 residues. Per the germline V gene, CDR1 is SGHDT and CDR2 is YYEEEE. V shed 2 bases and J shed 3 bases, with 8 bases lying between them. The CDR3, as DNA: TGTGCCAGCAGCTTTACGGGGAAAGAGACCCAGTACTTC. Translation gives CASSFTGKETQYF.

The chain has TRBV29-1 and TRBJ2-5; D could derive from TRBD1 or TRBD2 (5 bases each). Gene TRBJ2-7 matches the end of the DNA better, so the J call may be wrong. This CDR3 spans 11 amino acids. Looked up from germline, CDR1 is SQVTM and CDR2 is ANQGSEA. The CDR3 nucleotides are TGCGGGGCTAGCCGTGACTACGAGCAGTACTTC. This gives the protein CGASRDYEQYF.

The chain couples TRBV2 to TRBJ2-1; D possibly corresponds to TRBD2 (6 bases). The CDR3 runs to 14 residues. Germline assignment: CDR1 SNHLY and CDR2 FYNNEI. Between the trimmed V and J ends, which lost 5 bases and 7 bases, there was a span of 15 bases. CDR3 region: CASSPFPLANEQFF. The DNA of the CDR3 is TGTGCCAGCAGTCCGTTCCCTCTAGCGAATGAGCAGTTCTTC.

This chain joins TRBV7-2 and TRBJ2-2; no firm D call. Trimming shortened V by 1 base and J by 6 bases, and 3 bases separated the two germline ends. Germline V gene sequence: CDR1 SGHTA, CDR2 FQGNSA. This CDR3 spans 12 amino acids. For the CDR3, the DNA is TGTGCCAGCAGCTTAGTTCCCGGGGAGCTGTTTTTT. Translation: CASSLVPGELFF.

In DNA, the CDR3 is TGTGCCAGCAGTGAAGCGTGGGGTGGTGCCTACGAGCAGTACTTC. Its translation is CASSEAWGGAYEQYF. The V gene is TRBV2, the J gene TRBJ2-7; D is undetermined. The CDR3 length is 15 residues. V was shortened by 0 bases and J by 2 bases, with 11 bases between the two germline ends. Germline CDR1 and CDR2: SNHLY and FYNNEI.

A single count supports this clone. The V gene is TRBV6-1, the J gene TRBJ2-3, with 9 bases matching TRBD1. Trimming at V came to 6 bases and at J to 6 bases, leaving 10 bases not matched to a gene. The germline V gene has CDR1 MNHNS and CDR2 SASEGT. The length of the CDR3 is 15 residues. The CDR3 nucleotides are TGTGCCAGCAGGCTCCAACAGGGGGCGGGGGATACGCAGTATTTT. The encoded protein is CASRLQQGAGDTQYF.

The chain combines TRBV11-2 with TRBJ2-5, with D unresolved. This CDR3 is built from 15 residues. The V end lost 5 bases, the J end lost 2 bases, and 15 bases lay between the germline ends. Per germline, CDR1 SGHAT and CDR2 FQNNGV. The CDR3 reads CASSTRIHPQETQYF. As DNA, the CDR3 is TGTGCCAGCAGCACAAGAATACATCCTCAAGAGACCCAGTACTTC.

This clone was counted only a few times. The gene calls are TRBV10-3 and TRBJ1-1; D is perhaps TRBD1 (5 bases). CDR3 length: 12 residues. V lost 6 bases, J lost 4 bases, and 9 bases lay in between. Germline CDR1 ENHRY, CDR2 SYGVKD. DNA of the CDR3: TGTGCCATCAGGGGGCTTTTCACTGAAGCTTTCTTT. Translating gives CAIRGLFTEAFF.

This clone occurred once. The V and J genes are TRBV5-6 and TRBJ2-7; D is ambiguous. The V and J ends lost 3 bases and 4 bases respectively, with 11 bases between them. The CDR3 runs 13 residues. The germline CDR1 and CDR2 sequences are SGHDT and YYEEEE. This chain's CDR3 is CASSSQGIYEQYV. Written as DNA, the CDR3 is TGTGCCAGCAGCTCCCAAGGTATATACGAGCAGTACGTC.

The chain employs TRBV7-9 and TRBJ2-3; 8 bases map to TRBD2. V was pared by 5 bases and J by 3 bases, with 7 bases of the junction left unmatched. The CDR3 runs 15 residues. From germline, CDR1 is SEHNR and CDR2 FQNEAQ (reference sequence). The CDR3 region is CASSRLAGLTDTQYF. The CDR3, as DNA: TGTGCCAGCAGCCGGCTAGCGGGCTTAACAGATACGCAGTATTTT.

The chain employs TRBV27 and TRBJ2-6; D remains ambiguous. The ends were cut back, 2 bases at V and 2 bases at J, with 10 bases in the middle. This CDR3 has 16 amino acids. Germline-derived CDR1 and CDR2 are MNHEY and SMNVEV (reference sequence). The CDR3 here is CASSLSLGTGANVLTF. The CDR3 DNA sequence: TGTGCCAGCAGTTTAAGTTTGGGGACTGGGGCCAACGTCCTGACTTTC.

The chain joins TRBV10-3 to TRBJ1-1; TRBD1 matches 10 bases. V lost 6 bases and J lost 5; bases outside the gene matches: 9. The CDR3 is 15 amino acids. The germline CDR1 and CDR2 sequences are ENHRY and SYGVKD. CDR3 region: CAIRLGQGVSTEAFF. In DNA form, the CDR3 reads TGTGCCATCAGACTCGGACAGGGGGTATCGACTGAAGCTTTCTTT.

The chain combines TRBV10-3 with TRBJ2-2; D ambiguous. The CDR3 is 14 residues long. V was trimmed by 3 bases and J by 4 bases, leaving 9 bases between them. Germline loops: CDR1 ENHRY, CDR2 SYGVKD. CDR3: CAISEGHFTGELFF. The CDR3 coding sequence is TGTGCCATCAGTGAAGGGCACTTCACCGGGGAGCTGTTTTTT.

In regard to this clone: One junction end disagrees with the germline gene, perhaps due to a read error. The V call is TRBV19, the J call TRBJ2-5, with 11 bases lining up with TRBD2. The V gene's germline CDR1 is LNHDA and CDR2 SQIVND (reference sequence). There are 15 residues in the CDR3. DNA for the CDR3: TGTGCCAGTAGTATAAGCCTAGCGGGAGGAGAGACCCAATACTTC. The encoded protein is CASSISLAGGETQYF.

The chain uses TRBV28 and TRBJ1-3, with unresolved D. The CDR3 totals 16 residues. With 6 bases removed from V and 0 bases from J, the gap between germline ends came to 15 bases. Germline assignment: CDR1 MDHEN and CDR2 SYDVKM. CDR3 nucleotides: TGTGCCAGCAGCCCCAGGAGGTACCTCTCTGGAAACACCATATATTTT. Translated: CASSPRRYLSGNTIYF.

This chain connects TRBV2 to TRBJ2-4; no clear D gene. The CDR3 has 14 residues. Germline V gene sequence: CDR1 SNHLY, CDR2 FYNNEI. V gave up 6 bases and J gave up 3 bases, with 12 bases separating them. CDR3 loop: CASRTDGGKNIQYF. The DNA for the CDR3 is TGTGCCAGCAGGACCGACGGTGGCAAAAACATTCAGTACTTC.